This record looks at one TCR beta chain sequence and its context. Its target is unknown. TCRdb redid the calling of the reads with MiXCR, one entry per CDR3 protein. Of approximately 100,000 distinct CDR3 sequences listed, around 22% are singletons. This sample was included in a study of T cell repertoires in cytomegalovirus infection. Study-wide context: Both CMV infection and a matching HLA type were indicated by public TCR beta signatures. Study outcomes and limitations: What dominated the ex vivo response were HLA-C-restricted CMV-specific TCR beta clonotypes. CMV carriers having the relevant HLA were flagged by cumulative public TCR beta family frequency.

V was clipped by 0 bases and J by 0 bases, with 15 bases between them. The germline gives CDR1 SGHRS, CDR2 YFSETQ. The CDR3 runs 17 residues. Sequenced sample: CD8+ T cells from PBMCs. The chain joins TRBV5-1 to TRBJ1-2; TRBD1 might be the D (5 bases). The sequence came from a human donor in good health (CMV status not recorded). Some clones in this sample may be carry-over from other donors' samples. The CDR3 DNA reads as TGCGCCAGCAGCTTGGCCGGATCCGGGACGACTAACTATGGCTACACCTTC. It codes for CASSLAGSGTTNYGYTF.